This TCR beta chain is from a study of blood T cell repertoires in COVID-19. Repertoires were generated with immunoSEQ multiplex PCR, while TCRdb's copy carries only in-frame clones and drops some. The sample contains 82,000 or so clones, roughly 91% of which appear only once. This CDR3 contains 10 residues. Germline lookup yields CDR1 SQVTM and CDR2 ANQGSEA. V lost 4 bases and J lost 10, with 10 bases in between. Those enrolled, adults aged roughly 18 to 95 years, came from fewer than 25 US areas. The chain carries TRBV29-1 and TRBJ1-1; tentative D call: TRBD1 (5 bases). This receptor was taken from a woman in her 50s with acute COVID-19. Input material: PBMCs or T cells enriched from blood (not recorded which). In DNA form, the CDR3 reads TGCAGCGTTGTTGGGGGGTTAGCTTTCTTT. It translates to CSVVGGLAFF. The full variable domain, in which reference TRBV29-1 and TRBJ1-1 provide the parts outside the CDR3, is SAVISQKPSRDICQRGTSLTIQCQVDSQVTMMFWYRQQPGQSLTLIATANQGSEATYESGFVIDKFPISRPNLTFSTLTVSNMSPEDSSIYLCSVVGGLAFFGQGTRLTVV.